This T cell receptor (beta chain) stems from a study of blood T cell repertoires in COVID-19. Study-level background: COVID-19 samples, acute and convalescent, were from the United States, Italy and Spain. Sample material is recorded as cDNA or gDNA derived from T cells, B-cell-depleted T cells, or PBMCs.

The CDR3 totals 16 residues. In germline, CDR1 is KGHSH, CDR2 LQKENI. The V end was cut by 2 bases, the J end by 11 bases, with 24 bases between. Authors' processing steps: Reference gene primer amplification gave nucleated cell count estimates. Here immunoSEQ multiplex PCR was the method, and the copy in TCRdb shows in-frame clones only, minus some. V and J calls and clone size are given by that table; D and trimming were obtained from the DNA. The repertoire holds fewer than 150,000 clones, about 80% seen once, with about 16% in the top ten. This receptor was identified in a woman aged 50 to 65 with acute or convalescent COVID-19. The rearrangement joins TRBV18 to TRBJ1-1, with D unresolved. The source material was peripheral blood. This chain's CDR3 is CASSPASQYPLMMAFF. In DNA form, the CDR3 reads TGTGCCAGCTCACCAGCATCGCAGTATCCTCTTATGATGGCTTTCTTT.